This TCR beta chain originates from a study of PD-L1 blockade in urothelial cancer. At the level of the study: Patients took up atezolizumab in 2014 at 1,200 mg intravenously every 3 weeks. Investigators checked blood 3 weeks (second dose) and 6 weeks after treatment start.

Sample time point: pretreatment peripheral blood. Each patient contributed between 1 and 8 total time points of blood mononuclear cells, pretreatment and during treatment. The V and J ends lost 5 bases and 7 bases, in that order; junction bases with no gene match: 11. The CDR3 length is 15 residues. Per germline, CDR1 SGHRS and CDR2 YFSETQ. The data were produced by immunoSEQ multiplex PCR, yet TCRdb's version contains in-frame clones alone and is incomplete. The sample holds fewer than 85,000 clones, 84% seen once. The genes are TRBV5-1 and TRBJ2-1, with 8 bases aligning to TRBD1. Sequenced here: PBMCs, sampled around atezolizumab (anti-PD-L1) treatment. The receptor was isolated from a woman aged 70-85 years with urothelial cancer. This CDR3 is CASRPGTGDSNEQFF. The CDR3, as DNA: TGCGCCAGCAGACCCGGGACAGGCGATAGTAATGAGCAGTTCTTC.